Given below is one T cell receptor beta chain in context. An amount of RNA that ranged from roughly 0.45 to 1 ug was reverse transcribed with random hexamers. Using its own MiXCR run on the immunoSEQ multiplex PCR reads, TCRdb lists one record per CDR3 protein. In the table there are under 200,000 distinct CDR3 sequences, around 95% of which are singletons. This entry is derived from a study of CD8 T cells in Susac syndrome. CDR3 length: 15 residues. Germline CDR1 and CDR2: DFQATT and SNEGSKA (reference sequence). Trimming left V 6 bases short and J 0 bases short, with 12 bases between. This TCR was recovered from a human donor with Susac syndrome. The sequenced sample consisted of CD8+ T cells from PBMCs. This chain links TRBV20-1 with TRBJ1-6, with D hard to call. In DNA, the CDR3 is TGCAGTGCCCCGATCGTGGGCTCCTATAATTCACCCCTCCACTTT. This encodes CSAPIVGSYNSPLHF.